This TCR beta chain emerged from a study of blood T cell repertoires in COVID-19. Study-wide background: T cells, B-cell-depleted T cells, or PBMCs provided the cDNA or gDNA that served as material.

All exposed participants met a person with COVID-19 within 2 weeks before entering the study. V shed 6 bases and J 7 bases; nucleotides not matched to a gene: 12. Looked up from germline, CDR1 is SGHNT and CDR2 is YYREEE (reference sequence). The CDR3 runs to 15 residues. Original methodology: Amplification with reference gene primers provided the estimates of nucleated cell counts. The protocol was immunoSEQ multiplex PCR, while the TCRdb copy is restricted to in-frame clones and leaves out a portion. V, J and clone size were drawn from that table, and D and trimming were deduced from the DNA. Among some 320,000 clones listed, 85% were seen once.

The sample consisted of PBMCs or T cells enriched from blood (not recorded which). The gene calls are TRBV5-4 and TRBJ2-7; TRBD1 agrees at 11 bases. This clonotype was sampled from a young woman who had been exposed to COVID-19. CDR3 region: CASTKWTGGAGEQYF. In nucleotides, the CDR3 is TGTGCCAGCACCAAGTGGACAGGGGGCGCGGGGGAGCAGTACTTC.